This TCR beta chain was retrieved from a study of graft-versus-host responses after intestinal transplantation (dated by TCRdb to the early 2020s). About the study as a whole: Recipients received multivisceral, liver-intestinal, or isolated intestinal transplants. Bulk TCR-beta CDR3 sequencing was used to track graft-versus-host and host-versus-graft alloreactive T cell clones in the graft, circulation and bone marrow after intestinal transplantation. Donor T cell macrochimerism was defined as a peak of at least 4% donor T cells among recipient peripheral blood mononuclear cells. To identify alloreactive clones, pre-transplant mixed lymphocyte reaction products were sequenced and compared with unstimulated pre-transplant donor and recipient T cells. Rather than being sequenced by the commercial service, samples from three later patients were sequenced in-house on an Illumina MiSeq and processed with MiXCR. The cohort enrolled approximately 24 intestinal transplant recipients including one retransplant, and a few patients lacking pretransplant specimens were excluded. All recipients received anti-thymocyte globulin induction followed by maintenance tacrolimus and steroids for 3 to 4 years.

The CDR1 and CDR2 encoded by the germline V gene are MNHEY and SVGAGI. The CDR3 goes from the cysteine to the phenylalanine over 14 residues. Only CDR3 DNA is held: 42 bases, read in frame from base 1. V and J lose 1 base and 3 bases, and a span of 6 bases separates them. The method behind the library was the immunoSEQ multiplex PCR assay. For most patients, genomic DNA was isolated with the Qiagen DNeasy Blood and Tissue Kit and sent frozen to Adaptive Biotechnologies for TCR sequencing. High-throughput TCR-beta CDR3 sequencing of genomic DNA from most patients was performed by Adaptive Biotechnologies. The source study handled its data this way. Adaptive's ImmunoSEQ software supplied the TCR sequencing data for around 19 patients, while MiXCR and VDJtools were used to process a few other patients. To correct CD4 versus CD8 sorting errors, sequences present in both subsets at a frequency ratio below 5:1 were removed. Because the origin of CDR3 nucleotide sequences shared between donor and recipient could not be assigned, those sequences were removed. Alloreactive clones required at least 2-fold expansion over unstimulated cells and minimum CFSE-low frequency of 0.002% (template counts) or 0.001% (read counts). A clone was considered mappable if detected in the sequenced pre-transplant spleen, lymph node, or MLR CFSE-low populations of the donor or recipient. Cumulative frequency of alloreactive clones was calculated as a percentage of all sequences weighted by copy number. TCRdb obtained this table from immuneACCESS and retained in-frame rearrangements with V and J assigned. These tables miss some clones; where compared with another copy, unresolved V genes account for less than half of the shortfall, and the remainder is unexplained. V and J calls and clone size follow that table, whereas D and trimming were derived from the DNA. In all, the sample holds approximately 90,000 clones, and about nine tenths of those were seen once. More than 0.35% of the sample comes from the top ten.

General conclusions and limits of the study: GvH clones were found in recipient bone marrow, and some of the GvH clones appeared earlier in ileal mucosa or blood, which is consistent with an intestinal mucosal origin. Early after transplant, peak levels of circulating GvH clones were associated with declines in HvG clones. The relatively low number and heterogeneity of intestinal transplant patients limited the conclusions. In the allografts of patients with donor T cell macrochimerism, GvH to HvG T cell clonal ratios were high.

In regard to this clone: Which antigen it targets is not known. The record has no base qualities; no much larger clone is one base away.

The time point label here, explained by the study, means: cells obtained before transplantation from donor or recipient. CD3+CD4+ and CD3+CD8+ populations were FACS-sorted from unstimulated pre-transplant donor and recipient cells taken from spleen or lymph nodes. The rearrangement joined TRBV6-5 to TRBJ1-4; the D segment cannot be called with confidence. The input for sequencing was unstimulated CD8+ T cells sorted from spleen or lymph node cells, taken before transplant. The TCR originated in a human donor who was the organ donor for an intestinal transplant. The CDR3 protein: CASSYFGANEKLFF. Read as DNA, the sequence is TGTGCCAGCAGTTACTTCGGAGCTAATGAAAAACTGTTTTTT.